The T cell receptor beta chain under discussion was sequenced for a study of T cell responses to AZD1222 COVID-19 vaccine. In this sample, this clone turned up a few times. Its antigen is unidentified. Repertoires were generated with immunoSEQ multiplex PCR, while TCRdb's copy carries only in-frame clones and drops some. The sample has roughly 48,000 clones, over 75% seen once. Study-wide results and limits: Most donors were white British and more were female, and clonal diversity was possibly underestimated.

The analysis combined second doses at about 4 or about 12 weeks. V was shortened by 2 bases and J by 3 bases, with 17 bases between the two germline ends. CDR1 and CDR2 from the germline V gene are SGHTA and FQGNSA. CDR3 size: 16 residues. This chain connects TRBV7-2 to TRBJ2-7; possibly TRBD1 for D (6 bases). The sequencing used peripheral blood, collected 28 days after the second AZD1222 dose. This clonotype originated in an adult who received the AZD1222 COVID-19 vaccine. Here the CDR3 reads CASSLRGSSAHYEQYF. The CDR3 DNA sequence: TGTGCCAGCAGCTTAAGGGGGTCTAGTGCACACTACGAGCAGTACTTC.